The sequence of this T cell receptor (beta chain) was determined in a study of blood T cell repertoires in COVID-19. Across the whole study: PBMCs, B-cell-depleted T cells, or T cells were the source of the cDNA or gDNA that made up the material.

Original processing notes: Amplifying reference gene primers gave estimates of nucleated cell counts. TCRdb's copy holds only in-frame clones and misses some; the assay was immunoSEQ multiplex PCR. Clone size and the V and J calls come from that table; the DNA yielded D and trimming. The table includes 130,000 to 150,000 clones, about 85% detected once. CDR1 and CDR2 (germline): GTSNPN, SVGIG (reference sequence). The V gene end was trimmed by 1 base and the J gene end by 3 bases; junction bases not matched to a gene: 7. This CDR3 has 16 amino acids. The sample comprised peripheral blood. The receptor was isolated from an older woman with COVID-19, enrolled during active disease. The rearrangement links TRBV30 to TRBJ1-5, with 9 bases aligning to TRBD1. The chain's CDR3 is CAWSAKQGADNQPQHF. The CDR3 DNA follows: TGTGCCTGGAGTGCGAAACAGGGGGCCGACAATCAGCCCCAGCATTTT.